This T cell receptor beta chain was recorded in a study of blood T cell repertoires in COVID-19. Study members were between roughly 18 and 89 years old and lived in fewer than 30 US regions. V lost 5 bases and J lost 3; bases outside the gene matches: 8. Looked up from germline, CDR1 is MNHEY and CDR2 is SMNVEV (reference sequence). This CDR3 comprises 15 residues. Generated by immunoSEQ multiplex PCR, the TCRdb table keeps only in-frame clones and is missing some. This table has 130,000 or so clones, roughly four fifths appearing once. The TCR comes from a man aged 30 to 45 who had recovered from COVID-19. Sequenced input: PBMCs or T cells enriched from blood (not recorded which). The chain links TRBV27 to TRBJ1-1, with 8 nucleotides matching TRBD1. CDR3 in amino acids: CASSSGQGLDTEAFF. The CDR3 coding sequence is TGTGCCAGCAGTAGCGGACAGGGATTAGACACTGAAGCTTTCTTT.